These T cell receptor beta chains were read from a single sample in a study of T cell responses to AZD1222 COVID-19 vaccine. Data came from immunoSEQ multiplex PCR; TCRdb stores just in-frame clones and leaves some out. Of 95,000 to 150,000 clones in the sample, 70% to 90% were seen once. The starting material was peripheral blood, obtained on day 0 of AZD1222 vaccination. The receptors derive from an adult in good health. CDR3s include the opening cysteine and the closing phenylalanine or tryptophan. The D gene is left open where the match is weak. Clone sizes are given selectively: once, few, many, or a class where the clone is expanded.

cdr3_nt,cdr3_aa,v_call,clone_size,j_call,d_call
TGTGCCAGCAGTGGGGACAGCTCAGGACTGTTTTTT,CASSGDSSGLFF,TRBV25-1,-,TRBJ1-4,TRBD1
TGTGCCAGCAGCTGGTCAGGGACCTACGAGCAGTACTTC,CASSWSGTYEQYF,TRBV5-5,-,TRBJ2-7,-
TGTGCCAGCAGTTTGGGAGCAGTGGCTAGCACAGATACGCAGTATTTT,CASSLGAVASTDTQYF,TRBV28,-,TRBJ2-3,-
TGTGCCAGCAGTCCCACCCCCTACGAGCAGTACTTC,CASSPTPYEQYF,TRBV12-3/TRBV12-4,-,TRBJ2-7,-
TGTGCCACCAGTGATTCGGGACTAGCGGGGACAGATACGCAGTATTTT,CATSDSGLAGTDTQYF,TRBV24-1,-,TRBJ2-3,TRBD2
TGCGCCAGCAGCGAAGACGGTCTGGGTACGCAGTATTTT,CASSEDGLGTQYF,TRBV5-1,-,TRBJ2-3,-
TGCGCCAGCAGCCAAGATTGGGGGAGCAATGAGCAGTTCTTC,CASSQDWGSNEQFF,TRBV4-1,-,TRBJ2-1,-
TGTGCCAGCAGTTACAAGTGGCTCAGTGAGCAGTTCTTC,CASSYKWLSEQFF,TRBV6-5,few,TRBJ2-1,-
TGTGCCAGCAGCTTGGGGGCAGGCCGCCAAGAGACCCAGTACTTC,CASSLGAGRQETQYF,TRBV5-5,-,TRBJ2-5,-
TGTGCCAGCAGCAACCGCGACAGGGTTCGTCGGGGCTACACCTTC,CASSNRDRVRRGYTF,TRBV11-2,once,TRBJ1-2,TRBD1
TGTGCCAGCAGCTTAGTCGGACTTTCCCGGGAGCTGTTTTTT,CASSLVGLSRELFF,TRBV7-6,-,TRBJ2-2,-
TGCGCCAGCAGCCAAGGGTTAGCGGGGGGGCCACTTAGTGCCGAGCAGTACTTC,CASSQGLAGGPLSAEQYF,TRBV4-3,once,TRBJ2-7,TRBD2
TGTGCCACCAATGGGGGAAGACAGTTTGGGAGCAATCAGCCCCAGCATTTT,CATNGGRQFGSNQPQHF,TRBV19,-,TRBJ1-5,-
TGTGCCAGCAGCTTCGACAGGGGGGACATTCAGTACTTC,CASSFDRGDIQYF,TRBV7-9,once,TRBJ2-4,TRBD1